This is a list of T cell receptor beta chains from one sample in a study of T-cell reconstitution after alpha-beta-depleted transplantation in children. One entry per CDR3 protein results from TCRdb running MiXCR on the PCR reads. The table includes approximately 590,000 distinct CDR3 sequences, roughly a tenth detected once. The starting material was PBMCs from the stem cell graft donor, obtained from the stem cell graft. The source is a human donor who donated a stem cell graft to a child with acute myeloid leukemia. CDR3s include the opening cysteine and the closing phenylalanine or tryptophan. D genes are given only for firm matches. For some rows the clone size is stated as once, few or many, or as a class when expanded; others skip it.

clone_size j_call d_call v_call cdr3_aa cdr3_nt
many TRBJ1-4 - TRBV20-1 CSASKGDNEKLFF TGCAGTGCTAGTAAGGGAGATAATGAAAAACTGTTTTTT
many TRBJ2-1 TRBD2 TRBV20-1 CSARDYHLAGVGNEQFF TGCAGTGCTAGAGACTATCATCTAGCGGGAGTAGGAAATGAGCAGTTCTTC
- TRBJ1-3 - TRBV18 CASSPPGIAGNTIYF TGTGCCAGCTCACCACCGGGGATTGCTGGAAACACCATATATTTT
few TRBJ2-1 TRBD2 TRBV20-1 CSASGTSNVNEQFF TGCAGTGCCTCCGGGACTAGCAACGTAAATGAGCAGTTCTTC
- TRBJ2-7 - TRBV6-1 CASSDRTSAYEQYF TGTGCCAGCAGTGACCGGACAAGCGCCTACGAGCAGTACTTC
once TRBJ1-5 - TRBV28 CASSLEHSNQPQHF TGTGCCAGCAGTTTGGAACATAGCAATCAGCCCCAGCATTTT
many TRBJ2-2 TRBD1 TRBV20-1 CSASDPGGDQSGELFF TGCAGTGCTAGTGACCCAGGGGGCGATCAGTCCGGGGAGCTGTTTTTT
many TRBJ2-3 TRBD2 TRBV12-3/TRBV12-4 CASSPWGSGRLDTQYF TGTGCCAGCAGCCCGTGGGGTAGCGGGAGATTAGATACGCAGTATTTT
many TRBJ2-2 - TRBV20-1 CSAQQGASTGELFF TGCAGTGCTCAACAGGGTGCGAGCACCGGGGAGCTGTTTTTT
- TRBJ2-1 - TRBV20-1 CSARVAGHNEQFF TGCAGTGCTAGAGTGGCAGGGCACAATGAGCAGTTCTTC
- TRBJ2-5 TRBD2 TRBV27 CASSLSKGYLGREETQYF TGTGCCAGCAGTTTATCAAAGGGGTACCTCGGGAGGGAAGAGACCCAGTACTTC
few TRBJ1-4 TRBD1 TRBV2 CASSEPRQGGEKLFF TGTGCCAGCAGTGAACCGCGACAGGGAGGCGAAAAACTGTTTTTT
- TRBJ2-2 TRBD1 TRBV29-1 CSVEGQGTGELFF TGCAGCGTTGAGGGACAGGGAACCGGGGAGCTGTTTTTT
few TRBJ2-1 - TRBV12-3/TRBV12-4 CASKSLRSSYNEQFF TGTGCCAGCAAATCCCTCAGATCCTCCTACAATGAGCAGTTCTTC
few TRBJ2-2 TRBD2 TRBV12-3/TRBV12-4 CASSGSGRQTGELFF TGTGCCAGCAGCGGCAGCGGGAGACAAACCGGGGAGCTGTTTTTT
once TRBJ2-1 TRBD2 TRBV5-1 CASREGLAASPTYNEQFF TGCGCCAGCAGGGAGGGACTAGCGGCCTCCCCCACCTACAATGAGCAGTTCTTC
many TRBJ2-5 - TRBV3-1 CASSQSETQYF TGTGCCAGCAGTCAATCAGAGACCCAGTACTTC
- TRBJ2-5 - TRBV29-1 CSVVSSKQETQYF TGCAGCGTTGTGTCGTCTAAGCAAGAGACCCAGTACTTC
many TRBJ2-1 TRBD2 TRBV4-3 CASSQDLAGGSYNEQFF TGCGCCAGCAGCCAAGATCTTGCGGGAGGGTCCTACAATGAGCAGTTCTTC
- TRBJ2-5 TRBD2 TRBV20-1 CSVHNSGTSGGPETQYF TGCAGTGTTCATAACTCCGGGACTAGCGGAGGGCCTGAGACCCAGTACTTC
- TRBJ2-5 TRBD2 TRBV20-1 CSAGPSGRETQYF TGCAGTGCTGGACCTAGCGGGAGAGAGACCCAGTACTTC
many TRBJ1-4 TRBD1 TRBV5-1 CASAPGQGGEKLFF TGCGCCAGCGCACCGGGACAGGGTGGAGAAAAACTGTTTTTT
many TRBJ2-7 TRBD2 TRBV6-1 CASSVTSGRPYEQYF TGTGCCAGCAGTGTGACTAGCGGGAGACCCTACGAGCAGTACTTC
few TRBJ1-2 - TRBV29-1 CSVDSDTF TGCAGCGTGGATAGTGACACCTTC
few TRBJ2-3 TRBD2 TRBV10-3 CATQSTLAGEVGDTQYF TGTGCCACACAATCCACGCTAGCGGGAGAGGTTGGAGATACGCAGTATTTT
- TRBJ2-5 TRBD2 TRBV27 CASSSWTSGRETQYF TGTGCCAGCAGTTCTTGGACTAGCGGGAGGGAGACCCAGTACTTC
few TRBJ2-6 TRBD2 TRBV5-1 CASSALAGAGANVLTF TGCGCCAGCAGCGCGCTAGCGGGAGCTGGGGCCAACGTCCTGACTTTC
many TRBJ2-7 TRBD1 TRBV7-2 CASSALDRAGEQYF TGTGCCAGCAGCGCCCTCGACAGGGCAGGCGAGCAGTACTTC
- TRBJ2-7 TRBD2 TRBV5-1 CASSPGLAGSRSYEQYF TGCGCCAGCAGCCCGGGACTAGCGGGAAGTCGGTCCTACGAGCAGTACTTC
- TRBJ1-5 TRBD1 TRBV6-2/TRBV6-3 CASINQGAGQPQHF TGTGCCAGCATCAACCAGGGGGCAGGTCAGCCCCAGCATTTT
- TRBJ1-2 - TRBV6-5 CASSYSTSKYPDYGYTF TGTGCCAGCAGTTACTCGACCAGTAAATACCCGGACTATGGCTACACCTTC
- TRBJ2-5 TRBD2 TRBV2 CASSDRGGRAGETQYF TGTGCCAGCAGTGATAGAGGCGGGAGGGCCGGGGAGACCCAGTACTTC
- TRBJ1-1 - TRBV3-1 CASRQGWGRPNTEAFF TGTGCCAGCAGACAAGGCTGGGGCAGGCCGAACACTGAAGCTTTCTTT
few TRBJ2-7 TRBD2 TRBV7-2 CASSFTGLAATHYEQYF TGTGCCAGCAGCTTCACCGGACTAGCGGCTACTCACTACGAGCAGTACTTC
few TRBJ2-3 - TRBV7-2 CASSSVAGTDTQYF TGTGCCAGCAGCTCGGTAGCGGGCACAGATACGCAGTATTTT
many TRBJ2-5 TRBD1 TRBV27 CASITQGTLQETQYF TGTGCCAGCATTACACAGGGGACCCTCCAAGAGACCCAGTACTTC
few TRBJ1-5 - TRBV6-1 CASRATGRDNQPQHF TGTGCCAGCAGGGCAACAGGGAGAGACAATCAGCCCCAGCATTTT
- TRBJ2-1 TRBD1 TRBV20-1 CSALSRDRGRDEQFF TGCAGTGCCTTAAGCCGGGACAGGGGGCGGGATGAGCAGTTCTTC
many TRBJ2-1 TRBD1 TRBV20-1 CSAMLAGTGFNEQFF TGCAGTGCTATGCTCGCCGGGACAGGGTTCAATGAGCAGTTCTTC
many TRBJ1-5 - TRBV5-1 CASSYEGMGQPQHF TGCGCCAGCAGCTATGAGGGGATGGGGCAGCCCCAGCATTTT